The rows below give T cell receptor beta chains drawn from one sample of a study of Graves' ophthalmopathy and Graves' hyperthyroidism. Each CDR3 protein gets one entry after TCRdb re-called the multiplex PCR reads with MiXCR. The sample carries 360,000 or so distinct CDR3 sequences, 15% to 20% recorded once. Material: peripheral blood. These TCRs come from a woman in her late teens or twenties with Graves' ophthalmopathy. CDR3s include the opening cysteine and the closing phenylalanine or tryptophan.

V gene	J gene	CDR3 protein
TRBV19	TRBJ2-7	CASRTAAGVVPYEQYF
TRBV9	TRBJ1-1	CASSPSTSDRVGAFF
TRBV6-1	TRBJ1-1	CASSPYSGTHTEAFF
TRBV6-2/TRBV6-3	TRBJ2-5	CASSWTSRGQETQYF
TRBV5-1	TRBJ2-2	CASSPTTGATGELFF
TRBV10-3	TRBJ2-3	CAISPGPDTQYF
TRBV7-2	TRBJ1-2	CASSLARGGYYGYTF
TRBV6-5	TRBJ2-7	CASRYSSDSSYEQYF
TRBV4-3	TRBJ2-4	CASSQDRVGAGPKNIQYF
TRBV6-2/TRBV6-3	TRBJ2-2	CASSPWGRGANTGELFF
TRBV6-2/TRBV6-3	TRBJ2-2	CASSQAGDTGELFF
TRBV19	TRBJ1-5	CASSIRGADSKPQHF
TRBV6-2/TRBV6-3	TRBJ1-1	CASTTVLITEAFF
TRBV12-5	TRBJ1-1	CASGRGQGDYTEAFF
TRBV6-5	TRBJ2-7	CASSSGQASGEQYF
TRBV20-1	TRBJ1-6	CSAREPGQVRSPLHF
TRBV5-1	TRBJ1-1	CASSLEVVRGTEAFF
TRBV6-5	TRBJ2-7	CATRQLHYEQYF
TRBV7-3	TRBJ2-2	CASSLTGTHNTGELFF
TRBV19	TRBJ2-7	CASSRDSLFEQYF
TRBV6-2/TRBV6-3	TRBJ1-1	CASFAPGVLNTEAFF
TRBV4-2	TRBJ2-7	CASSQDIGRGTVDEQYF
TRBV20-1	TRBJ2-4	CSASPAGGLAKNIQYF
TRBV11-2	TRBJ2-2	CASSSTSGRLNTGELFF
TRBV2	TRBJ1-1	CASSELGGNTEAFF
TRBV25-1	TRBJ2-2	CASRTETTGELFF
TRBV7-2	TRBJ2-7	CASSLGTTFYEQYF
TRBV6-2/TRBV6-3	TRBJ2-7	CASRDRGGYEQYF
TRBV12-3/TRBV12-4	TRBJ2-5	CASSGGHDGHGETQYF
TRBV20-1	TRBJ1-2	CSARGQLKFYGYTF
TRBV7-2	TRBJ1-3	CATKGDRGVNHTIYF
TRBV28	TRBJ1-5	CASSRDRGAQINQPQHF
TRBV20-1	TRBJ2-7	CSAKAKASGIYEQYF
TRBV6-2/TRBV6-3	TRBJ1-6	CASSYSKTGGSPLHF
TRBV9	TRBJ2-7	CASSLNDEQYF
TRBV15	TRBJ1-1	CATSREVDVAEAFF
TRBV6-5	TRBJ2-5	CASSYSGTSGRDQETQYF
TRBV12-3/TRBV12-4	TRBJ1-5	CASSGNRAAQPQHF
TRBV19	TRBJ2-7	CASSIRDTSYGQYF
TRBV29-1	TRBJ2-7	CSSCDSSYEQYF
TRBV18	TRBJ1-1	CASSLTRDIEAFF
TRBV6-1	TRBJ2-3	CASRQGYTQYF
TRBV18	TRBJ1-5	CASSPRSSGGQPQHF